This T cell receptor beta chain was sequenced in a study of cytomegalovirus exposure and HLA in healthy donors. With 60 Vbeta and 13 Jbeta primers, the PCR was carried out. Profiled with immunoSEQ multiplex PCR; TCRdb holds only in-frame clones, not every one. The sample yields under 130,000 clones, about 83% seen once. Notes on the study in general: HLA allele associations emerged for around 15,000 TCR beta sequences in a later analysis, at 0.05 false discovery rate.

The donors (healthy individuals) were bone marrow donors. In nominal health when sampled, donors likely had unrecorded immune exposures nonetheless. This clone occurred once. Its target is unknown. CDR1 is MNHEY and CDR2 is SVGAGI in the germline V gene. Trimming stripped 4 bases from V and 1 base from J, with 10 bases between. CDR3 size: 14 residues. This chain uses TRBV6-5 with TRBJ1-1; TRBD1 might be the D (5 bases). The clonotype originates from a man aged 18 to 30 in good health and CMV-seronegative. Specimen: PBMCs. Here the CDR3 DNA reads TGTGCCAGCAGTTCCAAACAGGCGAACACTGAAGCTTTCTTT. Protein: CASSSKQANTEAFF.